The source of this TCR beta chain is a study of T cell repertoires in cytomegalovirus infection. The V gene's germline CDR1 is PRHDT and CDR2 FYEKMQ (reference sequence). V shed 4 bases, J shed 2 bases, and the junction held 5 bases outside the gene matches. The CDR3 is 14 amino acids. This clonotype was recorded a few times. Its antigen is not identified. TCRdb reprocessed the reads via MiXCR and lists one record per CDR3 protein. The table has 700,000 to 950,000 distinct CDR3 sequences, 32% seen once. The receptor was isolated from a human donor in good health (CMV status not recorded). Some clones in this sample may be carry-over from other donors' samples. The sequences come from cultured CD8+ T cells from PBMCs, collected from culture after CMV antigen stimulation. V usage is TRBV13 and J usage is TRBJ2-7; 7 bases fit TRBD1. In DNA form, the CDR3 reads TGTGCCAGCAGCTACGGGACAGCAACCTACGAGCAGTACTTC. This gives the protein CASSYGTATYEQYF.